Listed here are 11 T cell receptor beta chains from one sample, sequenced in a study of Graves' ophthalmopathy and Graves' hyperthyroidism. For repertoire sequencing, the TCR beta CDR3 regions were amplified from RNA transcripts. Second-round multiplex PCR came after a first-round RT-PCR that employed HTBI primers. MiXCR, run by TCRdb on the multiplex PCR reads, gives a single entry per CDR3 protein. This table holds 400,000 to 500,000 distinct CDR3 sequences, roughly 21% found once. Material for sequencing was peripheral blood. Receptors originate from a woman aged 18-35 years with stable Graves' hyperthyroidism.

Only a few counts were recorded for this clonotype. The chain carries TRBV10-2 and TRBJ2-7; D is possibly TRBD2 (6 bases). The CDR3 is 15 residues long. CDR1 and CDR2 (germline): WSHSY, SAAADI. V gave up 4 bases and J gave up 5 bases, with 18 bases separating them. The CDR3: CASSVNPGLRDEQYF. CDR3 in DNA: TGCGCCAGCAGTGTTAACCCGGGACTCCGCGACGAGCAGTACTTC.

This clonotype was observed at least ten times. This rearrangement joins TRBV20-1 to TRBJ1-5, with D unclear. The CDR3 is 14 amino acids. The germline CDR1 and CDR2 sequences are DFQATT and SNEGSKA (reference sequence). Trimming cost V 3 bases and J 8 bases, with 17 bases left between them. The CDR3 sequence: CSARSPVEREPQHF. The CDR3, as DNA: TGCAGTGCTAGGAGTCCAGTTGAAAGGGAGCCCCAGCATTTT.

The rearrangement uses TRBV7-6 and TRBJ2-5; the D gene is possibly TRBD2 (5 bases). The germline V gene has CDR1 SGHVS and CDR2 FNYEAQ. V was pared by 4 bases and J by 7 bases, with 34 bases between. The CDR3 covers 20 residues. The CDR3 reads CASSSIRAEAVTGEYWTQYF. DNA for the CDR3: TGTGCCAGCAGCTCTATTCGCGCGGAGGCCGTGACCGGGGAGTATTGGACCCAGTACTTC.

This clonotype was detected a few times. The J gene is TRBJ1-2, the V gene TRBV20-1; D is unclear. CDR1 and CDR2 (germline): DFQATT, SNEGSKA (reference sequence). The CDR3 covers 13 residues. Between the trimmed V and J ends, which lost 6 bases and 4 bases, there was a span of 15 bases. The CDR3 is CSAGGQLSYGYTF. As DNA, the CDR3 is TGCAGTGCCGGAGGTCAGCTCAGCTATGGCTACACCTTC.

The sample holds many counts of this clonotype. This chain connects TRBV7-2 to TRBJ2-7, with a weak D call TRBD1 (7 bases). Germline V gene sequence: CDR1 SGHTA, CDR2 FQGNSA. The CDR3 is 19 amino acids. V was pared by 5 bases and J by 4 bases, with 30 bases between. The CDR3 sequence is CASSIPRSDREAIGYEQYF. The CDR3 nucleotides are TGTGCCAGCAGCATACCCCGTTCCGACAGGGAGGCTATTGGGTACGAGCAGTACTTC.

The chain carries TRBV12-3 or TRBV12-4 and TRBJ1-5; TRBD1 matches 8 bases. After removal of 5 bases from V and 9 bases from J, the junction contained 3 bases not matched to a gene. This CDR3 contains 12 residues. CDR3 in DNA: TGTGCCAGCAGTCCGGGACAGGTGCCCCAGCATTTT. This codes for CASSPGQVPQHF.

This clonotype showed up many times. In DNA form, the CDR3 reads TGCAGTGCCCAATACCCCCTATCAGGGGCCTATGGCTACACCTTC. Residues: CSAQYPLSGAYGYTF. This chain joins TRBV20-1 and TRBJ1-2, with D possibly TRBD1 on 6 matching bases. The V end was cut by 6 bases, the J end by 4 bases, with 21 bases between. The CDR3 loop spans 15 amino acids. Germline V gene data show CDR1 as DFQATT and CDR2 as SNEGSKA (reference sequence).

This clonotype was seen a few times. The J gene is TRBJ2-7, the V gene TRBV30, with D hard to call. The germline V gene encodes CDR1 GTSNPN and CDR2 SVGIG (reference sequence). V lost 2 bases to trimming and J lost 6 bases, with 11 bases between them. There are 12 residues in the CDR3. CDR3 DNA sequence: TGTGCCTGGAGTCAGAACACCCTCGAGCAGTACTTC. Its protein is CAWSQNTLEQYF.

The table lists this clonotype with many counts. The genes are TRBV30 and TRBJ2-5; perhaps TRBD1 as D (5 bases). This CDR3 is 12 amino acids long. Trimming cost V 4 bases and J 4 bases, with 10 bases left between them. CDR1 GTSNPN and CDR2 SVGIG come from the germline V gene (reference sequence). CDR3 in amino acids: CAWTGFGETQYF. CDR3 DNA sequence: TGTGCCTGGACAGGGTTTGGAGAGACCCAGTACTTC.

This clonotype was counted at least ten times. The chain has TRBV20-1 and TRBJ2-7; 8 bases fit TRBD1. Germline CDR1 DFQATT, CDR2 SNEGSKA (reference sequence). The CDR3 is 12 amino acids. With V trimmed by 5 bases and J by 6 bases, 6 bases remained unmatched. CDR3 DNA: TGCAGTGCTCCGGACAGGGCGGCCGAGCAGTACTTC. As protein: CSAPDRAAEQYF.

This clonotype was counted many times. The chain couples TRBV7-2 to TRBJ2-7; tentative D call: TRBD2 (5 bases). The germline gives CDR1 SGHTA, CDR2 FQGNSA. The CDR3 totals 15 residues. The V end was cut by 3 bases, the J end by 2 bases, with 14 bases between. The CDR3 reads CASSFDGRATYEQYF. In DNA, the CDR3 is TGTGCCAGCAGCTTCGATGGGCGGGCAACCTACGAGCAGTACTTC.